This T cell receptor (beta chain) appears in the sequencing data of a study of blood T cell repertoires in COVID-19. Assay used: immunoSEQ multiplex PCR; TCRdb lists only in-frame clones, some missing. The sample has more than 250,000 clones; around 88% are singletons. The V gene lost 10 bases and the J gene lost 3 bases, with 9 bases spanning the gap. Per the germline V gene, CDR1 is KGHDR and CDR2 is SFDVKD. The CDR3 is made up of 11 amino acids. The clonotype comes from a woman in her thirties or forties with acute COVID-19. The specimen was PBMCs or T cells enriched from blood (not recorded which). The genes are TRBV24-1 and TRBJ2-7; tentative D call: TRBD1 (5 bases). The CDR3 loop is CATADSYEQYF. CDR3 in DNA: TGTGCCACGGCTGACAGCTACGAGCAGTACTTC.